These T cell receptor beta chains were read from a single sample in a study of PD-L1 blockade in urothelial cancer. Sequencing used immunoSEQ multiplex PCR; TCRdb keeps in-frame clones, though not all of them. This sample yields over 40,000 clones, of which roughly four fifths are seen a single time; under 4% belongs to the top ten. Source: PBMCs, taken around atezolizumab (anti-PD-L1) treatment. The receptor set was obtained from a man aged 65 to 85 with urothelial cancer. Both conserved end residues are part of each CDR3. Each record gives: V gene, D gene, clone size, J gene, CDR3 DNA, CDR3 protein. The D gene is left open where the match is weak. Rows may omit the clone size; those that give it use once, few, many or a size class.

TRBV25-1	NA	NA	TRBJ1-1	TGTGCCAGCACCCCGTTCAGGAACACTGAAGCTTTCTTT	CASTPFRNTEAFF
TRBV14	NA	NA	TRBJ2-5	TGTGCCAGCAGCGCTATCAGAGGCGTTCAAGAGACCCAGTACTTC	CASSAIRGVQETQYF
TRBV9	NA	NA	TRBJ1-1	TGTGCCAGCAGCGTATTGCCAGGGGCAGACTCTGAAGCTTTCTTT	CASSVLPGADSEAFF
TRBV28	NA	NA	TRBJ1-4	TGTGCCAGCAGTTTAATCCAGGGGAGTAGTGAAAAACTGTTTTTT	CASSLIQGSSEKLFF
TRBV4-1	TRBD2	NA	TRBJ2-5	TGCGCCAGCAGCCAAGGCCCCTTGAGGGCTAGCGGACAAGAGACCCAGTACTTC	CASSQGPLRASGQETQYF
TRBV28	TRBD2	NA	TRBJ2-3	TGTGCCAGCAGTTGGGGACTAGCGGGAGCAGATACGCAGTATTTT	CASSWGLAGADTQYF
TRBV7-8	TRBD1	NA	TRBJ1-5	TGTGCCAGCAGCGGGACAGGGGATCAGCCCCAGCATTTT	CASSGTGDQPQHF
TRBV10-3	NA	NA	TRBJ2-3	TGTGCCATCAGTGAGTCGGCAACAGCCATCCCAACAGATACGCAGTATTTT	CAISESATAIPTDTQYF
TRBV5-6	NA	NA	TRBJ2-3	TGTGCCAGCAGCTTGGTGGTGGGGGCCACAGATACGCAGTATTTT	CASSLVVGATDTQYF
TRBV19	NA	NA	TRBJ1-1	TGTGCCAGTAGTGTCCTGGACAGTCTCAACACTGAAGCTTTCTTT	CASSVLDSLNTEAFF
TRBV7-2	NA	NA	TRBJ2-1	TGTGCCAGCAGCTCCGATGGTGGAAGGGGGTTCGGGGAGCAGTTCTTC	CASSSDGGRGFGEQFF
TRBV7-9	NA	NA	TRBJ2-5	TGTGCCAGCACCGGGACTGGCAGGAAAGGGGAGACCCAGTACTTC	CASTGTGRKGETQYF
TRBV7-2	TRBD1	NA	TRBJ2-5	TGTGCCAGCAGCTTATCGGGACAGGACCAAGAGACCCAGTACTTC	CASSLSGQDQETQYF
TRBV6-5	TRBD1	NA	TRBJ2-1	TGTGCCAGCGGGACAGGGGATGATGAGCAGTTCTTC	CASGTGDDEQFF
TRBV11-3	TRBD1	few	TRBJ2-2	TGTGCCAGCAGCCGGGACAGGGGCACCGGGGAGCTGTTTTTT	CASSRDRGTGELFF
TRBV28	NA	once	TRBJ1-1	TGTGCCAGCAGTCCCCTGGCCACTGAAGCTTTCTTT	CASSPLATEAFF
TRBV5-4	NA	NA	TRBJ2-7	TGTGCCAGCAGCTTGGCCGTCCAGAAATACGAGCAGTACTTC	CASSLAVQKYEQYF
TRBV7-6	NA	once	TRBJ1-1	TGTGCCAGCAGCTTGTTGACAGAGAACACTGAAGCTTTCTTT	CASSLLTENTEAFF
TRBV19	TRBD2	NA	TRBJ2-5	TGTGCCAGTAGTTCTAGCGGGGGCAGGAGGGAGACCCAGTACTTC	CASSSSGGRRETQYF
TRBV14	TRBD1	NA	TRBJ2-7	TGTGCCAGCAGCGCCCGGGACAGAAGTGGAGAGCAGTACTTC	CASSARDRSGEQYF
TRBV5-1	TRBD1	NA	TRBJ1-1	TGCGCCAGCAGCTCGACAGGGAGAGGGAACACTGAAGCTTTCTTT	CASSSTGRGNTEAFF
TRBV9	TRBD2	NA	TRBJ2-1	TGTGCCAGCAGCGCCCTTGCGGGAGGTCCCAATGAGCAGTTCTTC	CASSALAGGPNEQFF
TRBV7-8	TRBD1	few	TRBJ1-3	TGTGCCAGCAGCCAGCGACAGGGAGATGGAAACACCATATATTTT	CASSQRQGDGNTIYF
TRBV7-9	NA	NA	TRBJ1-2	TGTGCCAGCAGAGCCCGCCAGAATACTATGGGCTACACCTTC	CASRARQNTMGYTF
TRBV11-2	TRBD2	NA	TRBJ2-3	TGTGCCACGCGACTAGCGGGGGGCAGCACAGATACGCAGTATTTT	CATRLAGGSTDTQYF
TRBV30	TRBD2	NA	TRBJ2-4	TGTGCCTGGAGTAGGGGACTAGCGGGGGGGATGCCCCCCAAAAACATTCAGTACTTC	CAWSRGLAGGMPPKNIQYF
TRBV27	TRBD2	once	TRBJ2-1	TGTGCCAGCAGTTTACGGCTAGCGGGCTACAATGAGCAGTTCTTC	CASSLRLAGYNEQFF
TRBV4-1	NA	many	TRBJ2-4	TGCGCCAGCAGCCTCTCCTACTCAGGGGTCCTTGACATTCAGTACTTC	CASSLSYSGVLDIQYF
TRBV19	NA	NA	TRBJ1-1	TGTGCCAGTAGTATAGTAGGGGGACGGGACAAGAGGTCTTTCTTT	CASSIVGGRDKRSFF
TRBV7-9	TRBD1	few	TRBJ1-2	TGTGCCAGCAGCTTCGGGGGGACAGGGGATAGTGGCTACACCTTC	CASSFGGTGDSGYTF
TRBV4-1	NA	once	TRBJ2-3	TGCGCCAGCAGCCAAGGCTCCTCAGGCACAGATACGCAGTATTTT	CASSQGSSGTDTQYF
TRBV9	NA	once	TRBJ1-2	TGTGCCAGCAGCGCTACCCAGGGGATGGAAGGCTACACCTTC	CASSATQGMEGYTF
TRBV6-1	NA	NA	TRBJ1-4	TGTGCCAGCAGTGAATTCGCCCTAACAGGGAGTGTCAATGAAAAACTGTTTTTT	CASSEFALTGSVNEKLFF
TRBV6-5	NA	NA	TRBJ2-7	TGTGCCAGCAGCTGGGGGGGGCAGGGGACGGGCGAGCAGTACTTC	CASSWGGQGTGEQYF
TRBV7-2	NA	NA	TRBJ1-3	TGTGCCAGCAGCTACGATGGGAGGGCGGGCGGAAACACCATATATTTT	CASSYDGRAGGNTIYF
TRBV7-6	TRBD1	NA	TRBJ1-6	TGTGCCAGCAGCGCCGGCTCACAGGGGTGGAATTCACCCCTCCACTTT	CASSAGSQGWNSPLHF
TRBV28	TRBD1	once	TRBJ1-1	TGTGCCAGCAGTTTAATTGGTCCAGGGGGCACTGAAGCTTTCTTT	CASSLIGPGGTEAFF
TRBV2	TRBD1	NA	TRBJ1-4	TGTGCCAGTGTCCGGGACAGATTTGCAACTAATGAAAAACTGTTTTTT	CASVRDRFATNEKLFF
TRBV7-9	NA	NA	TRBJ1-5	TGTGCCAGCAGCTTAGCGGGGGGAAGTCAGCCCCAGCATTTT	CASSLAGGSQPQHF
TRBV4-3	NA	few	TRBJ2-2	TGCGCCAGCAGCCGAGGGAGGTCAGGGACCGGGGAGCTGTTTTTT	CASSRGRSGTGELFF
TRBV5-5	TRBD2	NA	TRBJ2-1	TGTGCCAGCAGCTTGGAAGGGACTAGCGGTACCTACAATGAGCAGTTCTTC	CASSLEGTSGTYNEQFF